A selection of T cell receptor beta chains follows, all from one sample in a study of CDR3 diversity in severe acne. One entry per CDR3 protein, called by TCRdb with MiXCR from the PCR reads. This table holds approximately 84,000 distinct CDR3 sequences, under 60% found once. Sequences were obtained from blood. These receptors originate from a male donor in good health, without acne. Each CDR3 is given with its conserved first and last residue. Fields, in order: clone size, V gene, D gene, J gene, CDR3 protein, CDR3 DNA. A D gene is named only where the DNA matches it firmly. The size of a clone is reported for some rows only, either as once, few or many, or as a class for expanded clones.

size: NA
V: TRBV6-5
D: TRBD1
J: TRBJ2-5
CDR3: CASSHFEGAQETQYF
DNA: TGTGCCAGCAGTCACTTCGAGGGGGCCCAAGAGACCCAGTACTTC

size: few
V: TRBV6-5
D: NA
J: TRBJ2-7
CDR3: CATGYEDGGYEQYF
DNA: TGTGCCACAGGGTATGAGGACGGAGGCTACGAGCAGTACTTC

size: medium-sized
V: TRBV20-1
D: NA
J: TRBJ2-7
CDR3: CSASPDSQVYEQYF
DNA: TGCAGTGCTAGTCCCGACAGTCAGGTCTACGAGCAGTACTTC

size: medium-sized
V: TRBV10-3
D: NA
J: TRBJ1-1
CDR3: CAIGPTGSTEAFF
DNA: TGTGCCATCGGGCCGACAGGTAGTACTGAAGCTTTCTTT

size: many
V: TRBV28
D: TRBD1
J: TRBJ1-1
CDR3: CASSSKQGPTEAFF
DNA: TGTGCCAGCAGTTCGAAACAGGGGCCCACTGAAGCTTTCTTT

size: NA
V: TRBV10-3
D: NA
J: TRBJ2-7
CDR3: CATIRGTSYEQYF
DNA: TGTGCCACCATACGTGGGACCTCCTACGAGCAGTACTTC

size: NA
V: TRBV19
D: TRBD2
J: TRBJ2-5
CDR3: CASSAQRGSIQETQYF
DNA: TGTGCCAGTAGTGCCCAGCGGGGGTCGATACAAGAGACCCAGTACTTC

size: NA
V: TRBV2
D: NA
J: TRBJ1-3
CDR3: CAGSEGAGNTIYF
DNA: TGTGCCGGCAGTGAGGGGGCTGGAAACACCATATATTTT

size: medium-sized
V: TRBV20-1
D: NA
J: TRBJ2-1
CDR3: CSARDVERVAEQFF
DNA: TGCAGTGCTAGAGATGTTGAAAGGGTAGCTGAGCAGTTCTTC

size: medium-sized
V: TRBV20-1
D: NA
J: TRBJ1-1
CDR3: CSARDLSSRTEAFF
DNA: TGCAGTGCTAGAGATCTATCCTCTCGGACTGAAGCTTTCTTT

size: NA
V: TRBV2
D: NA
J: TRBJ1-1
CDR3: CASSLELGGVNTEAFF
DNA: TGTGCCAGCAGCTTGGAATTGGGGGGAGTAAACACTGAAGCTTTCTTT

size: NA
V: TRBV24-1
D: NA
J: TRBJ1-1
CDR3: CASAYKVTEAFF
DNA: TGTGCCAGCGCCTATAAGGTGACTGAAGCTTTCTTT

size: NA
V: TRBV2
D: NA
J: TRBJ2-7
CDR3: CASRLVGGKYEQYF
DNA: TGTGCCAGCCGGTTGGTAGGCGGGAAATACGAGCAGTACTTC

size: many
V: TRBV4-2
D: NA
J: TRBJ1-4
CDR3: CASSQAGSPTNEKLFF
DNA: TGTGCCAGCAGCCAAGCGGGTTCACCAACTAATGAAAAACTGTTTTTT

size: NA
V: TRBV6-1
D: NA
J: TRBJ2-1
CDR3: CASSERADGNGQFF
DNA: TGTGCCAGCAGTGAAAGAGCGGACGGCAACGGGCAGTTCTTC

size: NA
V: TRBV24-1
D: TRBD1
J: TRBJ1-2
CDR3: CATKREGQGGGYTF
DNA: TGTGCCACCAAAAGGGAGGGACAGGGGGGCGGCTACACCTTC

size: many
V: TRBV19
D: NA
J: TRBJ2-5
CDR3: CASSIDPVIDSHQETQYF
DNA: TGTGCCAGTAGTATAGATCCAGTTATTGACAGCCACCAAGAGACCCAGTACTTC

size: NA
V: TRBV19
D: NA
J: TRBJ2-7
CDR3: CASSPGLDSYEQYF
DNA: TGTGCCAGTAGTCCAGGACTCGACTCCTACGAGCAGTACTTC

size: NA
V: TRBV11-3
D: NA
J: TRBJ2-7
CDR3: CASSQRGSSYEQYF
DNA: TGTGCCAGCAGCCAACGGGGTAGCTCCTACGAGCAGTACTTC

size: many
V: TRBV29-1
D: TRBD1
J: TRBJ2-7
CDR3: CSARGQIYEQYF
DNA: TGCAGCGCCCGGGGACAGATCTACGAGCAGTACTTC

size: NA
V: TRBV20-1
D: NA
J: TRBJ1-5
CDR3: CSASSLRTEPQHF
DNA: TGCAGTGCCAGCAGCCTGCGTACAGAGCCCCAGCATTTT

size: NA
V: TRBV25-1
D: NA
J: TRBJ2-1
CDR3: CASSRGADEASEQFF
DNA: TGTGCCAGCAGCCGGGGTGCAGACGAGGCAAGTGAGCAGTTCTTC

size: NA
V: TRBV11-2
D: TRBD2
J: TRBJ2-2
CDR3: CASSIAGGLPGELFF
DNA: TGTGCCAGCAGCATCGCGGGAGGGCTCCCCGGGGAGCTGTTTTTT

size: many
V: TRBV30
D: NA
J: TRBJ2-7
CDR3: CAWSRPRGGLTYEQYF
DNA: TGTGCCTGGAGTCGGCCGAGGGGGGGCCTTACTTACGAGCAGTACTTC

size: medium-sized
V: TRBV5-5
D: TRBD2
J: TRBJ2-1
CDR3: CASSLDGSGGREQFF
DNA: TGTGCCAGCAGCTTGGATGGTAGCGGGGGGAGGGAGCAGTTCTTC

size: NA
V: TRBV27
D: TRBD2
J: TRBJ2-1
CDR3: CASSWSGGVNEQFF
DNA: TGTGCCAGCAGTTGGAGCGGGGGAGTCAATGAGCAGTTCTTC

size: NA
V: TRBV12-3/TRBV12-4
D: TRBD1
J: TRBJ2-7
CDR3: CASSLGTGYEQYF
DNA: TGTGCCAGCAGTTTGGGGACAGGGTACGAGCAGTACTTC

size: NA
V: TRBV7-3
D: TRBD2
J: TRBJ2-2
CDR3: CASSSRTSGGNTGELFF
DNA: TGTGCCAGCAGCTCCCGGACTAGCGGGGGGAACACCGGGGAGCTGTTTTTT

size: NA
V: TRBV11-3
D: TRBD1
J: TRBJ2-5
CDR3: CASSQAGQGRYF
DNA: TGTGCCAGCAGCCAAGCCGGACAGGGAAGGTACTTC

size: NA
V: TRBV5-1
D: TRBD2
J: TRBJ2-3
CDR3: CASSLATSGGRGGQYF
DNA: TGCGCCAGCAGCTTGGCCACTAGCGGGGGCCGGGGTGGGCAGTATTTT

size: once
V: TRBV20-1
D: NA
J: TRBJ2-5
CDR3: CSARAGASEETQYF
DNA: TGCAGTGCCAGAGCCGGGGCTAGCGAAGAGACCCAGTACTTC

size: once
V: TRBV12-3/TRBV12-4
D: TRBD1
J: TRBJ2-7
CDR3: CASSLGTGGYEQYF
DNA: TGTGCCAGCAGTTTGGGGACAGGGGGCTACGAGCAGTACTTC

size: NA
V: TRBV9
D: TRBD2
J: TRBJ2-1
CDR3: CASSELAGVNNEQFF
DNA: TGTGCCAGCAGCGAGCTAGCGGGGGTAAACAATGAGCAGTTCTTC

size: NA
V: TRBV5-6
D: NA
J: TRBJ1-5
CDR3: CASSLVGDSNQPQHF
DNA: TGTGCCAGCAGCTTGGTAGGGGATAGCAATCAGCCCCAGCATTTT

size: NA
V: TRBV6-5
D: TRBD2
J: TRBJ2-1
CDR3: CASTTRGLAGVPNEQFF
DNA: TGTGCCAGCACCACGAGGGGACTAGCGGGAGTTCCCAATGAGCAGTTCTTC

size: many
V: TRBV6-5
D: TRBD1
J: TRBJ2-7
CDR3: CASSYSGTGPGPSEQYF
DNA: TGTGCCAGCAGTTACTCAGGGACAGGGCCAGGCCCCTCCGAGCAGTACTTC

size: NA
V: TRBV19
D: NA
J: TRBJ2-3
CDR3: CASSIDRDTQYF
DNA: TGTGCCAGTAGTATAGACAGGGATACGCAGTATTTT

size: NA
V: TRBV7-6
D: TRBD2
J: TRBJ2-7
CDR3: CASSPLAGGSYEQYF
DNA: TGTGCCAGCAGCCCACTAGCGGGTGGCTCCTACGAGCAGTACTTC

size: NA
V: TRBV7-9
D: NA
J: TRBJ2-7
CDR3: CASSLSQQGYEQYF
DNA: TGTGCCAGCAGCTTAAGTCAACAGGGTTACGAGCAGTACTTC

size: NA
V: TRBV5-1
D: TRBD1
J: TRBJ1-6
CDR3: CASSLWGTGDSPLHF
DNA: TGCGCCAGCAGCTTGTGGGGGACAGGGGATTCACCCCTCCACTTT

size: NA
V: TRBV2
D: NA
J: TRBJ1-1
CDR3: CASSETVNTEAFF
DNA: TGTGCCAGCAGTGAAACGGTGAACACTGAAGCTTTCTTT

size: medium-sized
V: TRBV29-1
D: NA
J: TRBJ1-2
CDR3: CSVTTENYGYTF
DNA: TGCAGCGTAACGACAGAAAACTATGGCTACACCTTC

size: NA
V: TRBV20-1
D: TRBD1
J: TRBJ1-2
CDR3: CSARDVGQGFSRGYTF
DNA: TGCAGTGCTAGAGATGTGGGACAGGGCTTTAGTCGGGGCTACACCTTC

size: many
V: TRBV5-1
D: TRBD1
J: TRBJ1-5
CDR3: CASSPDRVGQPQHF
DNA: TGCGCCAGCAGCCCCGACAGGGTCGGACAGCCCCAGCATTTT

size: NA
V: TRBV11-2
D: NA
J: TRBJ1-1
CDR3: CASSPGGIGAEAFF
DNA: TGTGCCAGCAGCCCGGGGGGTATCGGGGCTGAAGCTTTCTTT

size: once
V: TRBV20-1
D: TRBD1
J: TRBJ2-1
CDR3: CSATWTGSTYNEQFF
DNA: TGCAGTGCTACCTGGACAGGGTCCACCTACAATGAGCAGTTCTTC